This TCR beta chain was identified during a study of blood T cells in healthy people across ages. General observations from the study: Roughly linear age-related decline in beta diversity appeared, significant by age approximately 41.

Primers used in a second PCR of roughly 7 to 12 cycles were a sample-barcoded 5' primer and a J-beta primer mix. TCRdb redid the calling of the 5' RACE reads with MiXCR, one entry per CDR3 protein. The repertoire holds about 900,000 distinct CDR3 sequences, with 60% to 80% as singletons. This clonotype has just a few counts. Its antigen is unidentified. CDR3 size: 14 residues. V lost 6 bases, J lost 0 bases, and 1 base stayed unmatched. Looked up from germline, CDR1 is ENHRY and CDR2 is SYGVKD. Every donor contributed roughly 10 milliliters of peripheral blood by blood draw. The rearrangement joins TRBV10-3 to TRBJ2-3, with 9 bases that match TRBD2. Sequencing was performed on blood. The receptor was derived from a man in his thirties or forties in good health. This chain's CDR3 is CAIRRGGSTDTQYF. The CDR3 DNA reads as TGTGCCATCAGGCGGGGGGGAAGCACAGATACGCAGTATTTT.